The sequence of this T cell receptor beta chain was determined in a study of blood T cell repertoires in COVID-19. Study-level information: Donors in the United States, Italy and Spain gave samples during acute or convalescent COVID-19. PBMCs, B-cell-depleted T cells, or T cells provided the cDNA or gDNA that made up the material.

This clone was seen a single time. This CDR3 comprises 15 residues. Germline trimming cut 5 bases from V and 0 bases from J; bases unmatched to any gene: 6. Looked up from germline, CDR1 is SNHLY and CDR2 is FYNNEI. Original handling: Researchers report that nucleated cell counts were estimated from reference gene primer amplification. The assay was immunoSEQ multiplex PCR, and TCRdb's table has in-frame clones only and misses some. V and J calls and clone size come straight from that table; D and trimming were deduced from the DNA. The sample lists roughly 200,000 clones, about 80% occurring once. The V and J genes are TRBV2 and TRBJ1-2, with 7 positions matching TRBD1. Sequencing was carried out using peripheral blood. The sequence was obtained from a man between 60 and 75 years old with acute or convalescent COVID-19. The CDR3 region has the DNA TGTGCCAGCAGTTTAACCGGGACAGCTAACTATGGCTACACCTTC. Its protein product is CASSLTGTANYGYTF.